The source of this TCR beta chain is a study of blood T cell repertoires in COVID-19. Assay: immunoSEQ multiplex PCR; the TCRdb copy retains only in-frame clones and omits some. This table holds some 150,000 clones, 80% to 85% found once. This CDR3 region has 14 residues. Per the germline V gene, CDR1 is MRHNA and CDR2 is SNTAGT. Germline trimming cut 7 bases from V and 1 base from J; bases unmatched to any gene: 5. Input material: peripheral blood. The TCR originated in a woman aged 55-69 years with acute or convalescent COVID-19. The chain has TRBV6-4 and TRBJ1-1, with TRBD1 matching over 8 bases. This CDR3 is CASIPGGENTEAFF. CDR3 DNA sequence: TGTGCCAGCATCCCAGGGGGCGAGAACACTGAAGCTTTCTTT.